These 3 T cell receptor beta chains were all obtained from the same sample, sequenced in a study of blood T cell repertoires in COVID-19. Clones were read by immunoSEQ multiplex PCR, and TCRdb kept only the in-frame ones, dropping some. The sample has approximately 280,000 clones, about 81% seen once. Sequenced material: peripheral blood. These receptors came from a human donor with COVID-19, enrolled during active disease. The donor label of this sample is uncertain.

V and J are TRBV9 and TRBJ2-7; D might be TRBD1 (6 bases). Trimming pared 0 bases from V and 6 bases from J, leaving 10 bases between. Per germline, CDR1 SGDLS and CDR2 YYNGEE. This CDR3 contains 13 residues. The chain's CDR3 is CASSVATGREQYF. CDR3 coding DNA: TGTGCCAGCAGCGTAGCTACAGGGCGCGAGCAGTACTTC.

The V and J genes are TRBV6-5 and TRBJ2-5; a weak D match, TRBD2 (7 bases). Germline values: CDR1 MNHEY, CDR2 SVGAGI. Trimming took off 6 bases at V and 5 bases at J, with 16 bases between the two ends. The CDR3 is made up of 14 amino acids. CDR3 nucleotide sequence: TGTGCCAGCAGGGGGAGGGGGTTCAGGGAGACCCAGTACTTC. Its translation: CASRGRGFRETQYF.

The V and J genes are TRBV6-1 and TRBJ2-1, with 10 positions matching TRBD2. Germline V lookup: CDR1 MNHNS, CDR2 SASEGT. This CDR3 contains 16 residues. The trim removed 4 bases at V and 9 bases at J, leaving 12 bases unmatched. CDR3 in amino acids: CASSVVPSGRGREQFF. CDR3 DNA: TGTGCCAGCAGTGTAGTGCCTAGCGGGAGAGGACGTGAGCAGTTCTTC.